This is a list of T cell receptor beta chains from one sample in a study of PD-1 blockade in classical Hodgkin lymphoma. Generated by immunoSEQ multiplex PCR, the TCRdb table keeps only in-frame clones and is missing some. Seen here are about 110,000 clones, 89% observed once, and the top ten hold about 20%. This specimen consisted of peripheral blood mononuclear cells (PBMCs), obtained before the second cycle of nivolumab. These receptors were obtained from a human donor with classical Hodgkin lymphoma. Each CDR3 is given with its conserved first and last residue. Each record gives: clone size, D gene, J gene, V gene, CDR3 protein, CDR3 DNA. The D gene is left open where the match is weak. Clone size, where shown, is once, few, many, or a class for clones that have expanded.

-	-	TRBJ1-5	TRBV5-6	CASSLWGSNQPQHF	TGTGCCAGCAGCTTATGGGGCAGCAATCAGCCCCAGCATTTT
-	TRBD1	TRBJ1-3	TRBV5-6	CASSWGTGPGNTIYF	TGTGCCAGCAGCTGGGGGACAGGGCCTGGAAACACCATATATTTT
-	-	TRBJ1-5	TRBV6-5	CASSYDRSNQPQHF	TGTGCCAGCAGTTACGACAGGTCAAATCAGCCCCAGCATTTT
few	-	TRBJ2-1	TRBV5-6	CASRGTANEQFF	TGTGCCAGCAGGGGGACTGCCAATGAGCAGTTCTTC
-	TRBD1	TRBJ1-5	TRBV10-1	CASSGQGQGQPQHF	TGCGCCAGCAGTGGACAGGGGCAAGGACAGCCCCAGCATTTT
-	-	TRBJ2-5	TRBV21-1	CASSKDIAGEAETQYF	TGTGCCAGCAGCAAAGATATAGCGGGAGAAGCCGAGACCCAGTACTTC
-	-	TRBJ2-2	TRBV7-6	CASSLASGTSGELFF	TGTGCCAGCAGCTTAGCGAGCGGCACGAGCGGGGAGCTGTTTTTT
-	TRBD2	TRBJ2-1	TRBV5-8	CASSLTSGTVYNEQFF	TGTGCCAGCAGCTTGACTAGCGGGACTGTCTACAATGAGCAGTTCTTC
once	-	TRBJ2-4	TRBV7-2	CASSLAASGRAKNIQYF	TGTGCCAGCAGCTTAGCCGCCTCGGGGAGAGCTAAAAACATTCAGTACTTC
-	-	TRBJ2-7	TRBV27	CASSSYHGGRTYEQYF	TGTGCCAGCAGTTCTTATCACGGAGGTCGAACCTACGAGCAGTACTTC
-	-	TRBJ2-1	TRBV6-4	CASSEGESMNEQFF	TGTGCCAGCAGTGAAGGGGAAAGTATGAATGAGCAGTTCTTC
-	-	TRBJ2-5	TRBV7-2	CASSLDGVPETQYF	TGTGCCAGCAGCTTAGATGGGGTCCCAGAGACCCAGTACTTC
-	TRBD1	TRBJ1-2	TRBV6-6	CASSFNDREGYGYTF	TGTGCCAGCAGTTTTAACGACAGGGAAGGCTATGGCTACACCTTC
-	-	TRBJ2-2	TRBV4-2	CASSHSGNTGELFF	TGTGCCAGCAGCCACAGCGGGAACACCGGGGAGCTGTTTTTT
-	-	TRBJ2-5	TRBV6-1	CASNVHESETQYF	TGTGCCAGCAACGTTCACGAGTCGGAGACCCAGTACTTC
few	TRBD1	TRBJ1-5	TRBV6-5	CASRGQGAQPQHF	TGTGCCAGCAGAGGACAGGGTGCTCAGCCCCAGCATTTT
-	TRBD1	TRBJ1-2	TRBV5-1	CASSGTGNYGYTF	TGCGCCAGCAGCGGGACAGGGAACTATGGCTACACCTTC
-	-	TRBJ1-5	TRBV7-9	CASSLGVGPQHF	TGTGCCAGCAGCTTAGGGGTAGGGCCCCAGCATTTT
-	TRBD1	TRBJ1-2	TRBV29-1	CSVEAMTGDYGYTF	TGCAGCGTTGAAGCCATGACAGGGGACTATGGCTACACCTTC
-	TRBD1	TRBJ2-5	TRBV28	CASSAHQGAGRETQYF	TGTGCCAGCAGTGCGCATCAGGGGGCCGGTAGGGAGACCCAGTACTTC
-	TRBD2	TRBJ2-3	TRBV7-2	CASSFITTSGSKDTQYF	TGTGCCAGCAGCTTCATAACGACTAGCGGGAGCAAAGATACGCAGTATTTT
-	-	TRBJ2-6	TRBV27	CASSFVTGRGSGANVLTF	TGTGCCAGCAGTTTCGTGACAGGGCGGGGCTCTGGGGCCAACGTCCTGACTTTC
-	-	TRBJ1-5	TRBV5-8	CASSFKLSNQPQHF	TGTGCCAGCAGCTTCAAACTGAGCAATCAGCCCCAGCATTTT
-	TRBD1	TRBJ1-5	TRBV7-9	CASGDRDQPQHF	TGTGCCAGCGGAGACAGGGATCAGCCCCAGCATTTT
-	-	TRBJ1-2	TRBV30	CAWKGGAGYTF	TGTGCCTGGAAGGGGGGAGCGGGCTACACCTTC
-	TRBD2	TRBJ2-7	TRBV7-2	CASSLDVSGGPRSEQYF	TGTGCCAGCAGCTTAGACGTTTCGGGAGGGCCAAGAAGCGAGCAGTACTTC